This record covers a single T cell receptor beta chain. Its antigen is not identified. This specimen comes from a study of cytomegalovirus exposure and HLA in healthy donors. Study-level results: A cluster of highly shared sequence variants was likely a sequencing artifact. A later analysis associated 15,000 to 20,000 TCR beta sequences with HLA alleles at a 0.05 false discovery rate. As was reported, the classifier diagnosed cytomegalovirus status with high specificity and sensitivity.

The PCR contained 60 Vbeta and 13 Jbeta primers. Using immunoSEQ multiplex PCR, the repertoire was profiled, and TCRdb retains in-frame clones only, with some absent. The sample holds approximately 170,000 clones, around 75% seen once. The CDR3 sequence is 17 residues long. V was clipped by 0 bases and J by 5 bases; unmatched bases: 8. Looked up from germline, CDR1 is SGDLS and CDR2 is YYNGEE. The TCR originated in a woman aged 25-40 years in good health and CMV-seropositive. The genes are TRBV9 and TRBJ2-5; 12 bases map to TRBD2. Material: PBMCs. CDR3 region: CASSVGLAGGLGETQYF. The DNA of the CDR3 is TGTGCCAGCAGCGTAGGGCTAGCGGGAGGGCTGGGGGAGACCCAGTACTTC.